This T cell receptor beta chain was obtained from a study of CD8 T cells in Susac syndrome. Broader study findings: The study admitted that it had a relatively small number of individuals in its TCR sequencing and HLA analysis.

RNA amounts of about 0.5 to 1 ug underwent reverse transcription with random hexamers. TCRdb passed the immunoSEQ multiplex PCR reads through MiXCR, listing each CDR3 protein once. The sample lists some 63,000 distinct CDR3 sequences; approximately 93% were seen once. Sequencing targeted TCR beta in T cells from blood (CD8+ and CD4+). The multiple sclerosis controls consisted of treatment-naive patients with relapsing-remitting disease, either stable or active. J gave up 5 bases and V 5 bases, and 4 bases lay outside the gene matches. The CDR3 is made up of 14 amino acids. About this clonotype itself: Its target is not known.

Sequenced: CD8+ T cells from PBMCs. This sequence originates from a human donor with multiple sclerosis. This chain links TRBV12-3 or TRBV12-4 with TRBJ2-5; TRBD1 matches 11 bases. DNA of the CDR3: TGTGCCAGCAGTATTGGGACAGGGGGGGAGACCCAGTACTTC. Protein: CASSIGTGGETQYF.